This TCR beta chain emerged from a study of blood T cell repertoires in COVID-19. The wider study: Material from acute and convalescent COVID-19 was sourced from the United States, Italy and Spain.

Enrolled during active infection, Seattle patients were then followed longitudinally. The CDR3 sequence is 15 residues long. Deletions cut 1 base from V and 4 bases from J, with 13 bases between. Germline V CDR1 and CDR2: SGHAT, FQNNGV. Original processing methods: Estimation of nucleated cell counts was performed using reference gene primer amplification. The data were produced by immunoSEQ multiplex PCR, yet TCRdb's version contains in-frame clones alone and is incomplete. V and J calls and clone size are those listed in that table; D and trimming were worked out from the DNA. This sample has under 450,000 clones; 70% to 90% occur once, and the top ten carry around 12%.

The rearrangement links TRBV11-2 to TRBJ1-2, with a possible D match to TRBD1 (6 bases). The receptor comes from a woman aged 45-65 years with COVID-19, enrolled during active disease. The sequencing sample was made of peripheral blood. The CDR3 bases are TGTGCCAGCAGCTTAGGGGGGGGCCGGGGCTATGGCTACACCTTC. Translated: CASSLGGGRGYGYTF.